This T cell receptor (beta chain) was identified during a study of T cells in Graves' hyperthyroidism and ophthalmopathy. The table lists this clonotype with a few counts. As yet, its antigen is unknown. Germline-derived CDR1 and CDR2 are MNHNS and SASEGT. CDR3 length: 13 residues. Germline trimming cut 7 bases from V and 5 bases from J; bases unmatched to any gene: 4. The CDR3 regions of TCR beta were amplified from RNA transcripts. Researchers ran a first-round RT-PCR on the TCR CDR3 using the HTBI primer set. TCRdb re-called the multiplex PCR reads through MiXCR, storing one row per CDR3 protein. The table lists more than 50,000 distinct CDR3 sequences, roughly 50% of them singletons. Notes on the study in general: Most thyroid-expanded clonotypes above 0.001 were also found in blood.

The rearrangement joins TRBV6-1 to TRBJ2-2; 7 bases align to TRBD2. The clonotype originates from a woman aged 60-70 years with Graves' ophthalmopathy. Specimen: blood. The CDR3 sequence is CASTAGETGELFF. The CDR3, as DNA: TGTGCCAGCACGGCGGGAGAAACCGGGGAGCTGTTTTTT.